This TCR beta chain derives from a study of regulatory T cells in long-lasting Graves disease. Overall study context: Disease was considered persistent Graves' disease after over 5 years of antithyroid drugs (with positive TSH receptor antibodies).

This clonotype occurred many times. Its antigen is unknown. Through Arm-PCR of CDR3 regions and iRepertoire HTBI primers, TCR beta libraries were built. MiXCR, run by TCRdb on the multiplex PCR reads, gives a single entry per CDR3 protein. This table holds roughly 400,000 distinct CDR3 sequences, less than 25% found once. Study findings and constraints: Favored gene segments in persistent disease were TRBV28, TRBJ1-2 and TRBJ2-5. Persistent Graves' patients showed less TCR diversity than newly diagnosed ones. Clonotypes that were public and shared totalled 2,500 to 3,000 in persistent patients versus 850 to 1,000 in new patients.

CDR1 is MNHEY and CDR2 is SMNVEV in the germline V gene (reference sequence). This CDR3 is 15 amino acids long. V dropped 5 bases and J dropped 6 bases, with 19 bases sitting between them. Noted time point: persistent/refractory GD, antithyroid drugs over 5 years with positive TRAb. TCR sequences were obtained from RNA taken from PBMCs. The specimen comprised peripheral blood mononuclear cells (PBMCs), sampled when the disease was refractory, from a patient treated with antithyroid drugs. V gene TRBV27 combines with J gene TRBJ1-2; D is perhaps TRBD1 (6 bases). The TCR sequence derives from a female donor with Graves disease. CDR3 amino acids: CASSRLIGTSDGYTF. DNA of the CDR3: TGTGCCAGCAGTCGCCTGATTGGGACAAGCGATGGCTACACCTTC.